The 8 T cell receptor beta chains reported below all come from one sample, sequenced in a study of metastatic and nonmetastatic thyroid tumors. Until they underwent thyroid surgery, no patient had received any treatment. TCRdb re-called the PCR reads with MiXCR. Seen here are 20,000 or so clones, about 30% observed once, and the top ten hold 6.1%. Source material: blood. The origin of the receptors is a female donor with papillary thyroid cancer or a benign thyroid nodule (not recorded which). Some clones in this sample may be carry-over from other donors' samples.

The gene calls are TRBV5-1 and TRBJ2-3, with 12 bases identical to TRBD2. CDR1 is SGHRS, CDR2 YFSETQ, per germline. This CDR3 has 16 amino acids. Trimming took 3 bases from V and 4 from J; bases not matched to a gene: 6. In nucleotides, the CDR3 is TGCGCCAGCAGCTCCCGGACTAGCGGGGAGGCAGATACGCAGTATTTT. It codes for CASSSRTSGEADTQYF.

This clone qualifies as medium-sized. The V and J genes are TRBV19 and TRBJ2-7; D may be TRBD1 or TRBD2 (5 bases each). The CDR3 has 14 residues. Germline values: CDR1 LNHDA, CDR2 SQIVND (reference sequence). Trimming left V 4 bases short and J 3 bases short, with 13 bases between. CDR3 coding DNA: TGTGCCAGTAGTAAACCGGGACCGAACTACGAGCAGTACTTC. It translates to CASSKPGPNYEQYF.

The gene calls are TRBV30 and TRBJ1-6; no clear D. The germline V and J ends were trimmed by 0 bases and 7 bases, with 7 bases remaining between them. The CDR3 has 13 residues. Germline V gene data show CDR1 as GTSNPN and CDR2 as SVGIG (reference sequence). The CDR3 sequence is CAWSVQLNSPLHF. CDR3 bases: TGTGCCTGGAGTGTACAGTTGAATTCACCCCTCCACTTT.

V usage is TRBV27 and J usage is TRBJ1-2, with D hard to call. Germline V gene sequence: CDR1 MNHEY, CDR2 SMNVEV (reference sequence). CDR3 length: 15 residues. V was cut by 0 bases and J by 1 base, with 9 bases left in between. The chain's CDR3 is CASSLSGGSNYGYTF. CDR3 in DNA: TGTGCCAGCAGTTTATCGGGAGGAAGTAACTATGGCTACACCTTC.

This clone was recorded only once. The chain recombines TRBV20-1 with TRBJ2-1; 13 bases are a match to TRBD2. The J segment lost 8 bases and the V segment lost 5 bases, leaving 12 bases of the junction unmatched. The CDR3 spans 16 residues. Germline loops: CDR1 DFQATT, CDR2 SNEGSKA (reference sequence). As DNA, the CDR3 is TGCAGTGCTCTAGAGGGAACTAGCGGGAGGGCCGATGAGCAGTTCTTC. Amino acid sequence: CSALEGTSGRADEQFF.

The J gene is TRBJ2-7, the V gene TRBV6-1; 8 bases agree with TRBD1. V gave up 5 bases and J gave up 6 bases; unmatched junction bases: 9. Germline loops: CDR1 MNHNS, CDR2 SASEGT. The CDR3 loop spans 14 amino acids. The CDR3 sequence: CASSSPGTGSEQYF. CDR3 sequence (DNA): TGTGCCAGCAGTTCCCCCGGGACAGGTAGCGAGCAGTACTTC.

This clone was observed at least ten times. J is TRBJ2-3 and V is TRBV3-1; maybe TRBD2 (8 bases). The CDR3 loop spans 19 amino acids. The germline gives CDR1 LGHDT, CDR2 YNNKEL (reference sequence). Deletions cut 3 bases from V and 1 base from J, with 23 bases between. This chain's CDR3 is CASSHGGLAGTGGTDTQYF. DNA for the CDR3: TGTGCCAGCAGCCATGGGGGGCTAGCGGGCACAGGGGGCACAGATACGCAGTATTTT.

This clone showed up just a few times. The chain carries TRBV20-1 and TRBJ1-2; 7 bases are a match to TRBD1. The CDR3 runs to 17 residues. CDR1 is DFQATT and CDR2 is SNEGSKA in the germline V gene (reference sequence). V lost 1 base and J lost 4; bases outside the gene matches: 15. The CDR3 protein is CSARAQGLSGDIYGYTF. As DNA, the CDR3 is TGCAGTGCTAGAGCACAGGGGTTGAGCGGGGACATCTATGGCTACACCTTC.